This T cell receptor beta chain was documented in a study of blood T cell repertoires in COVID-19. Across the whole study: Acute and convalescent COVID-19 samples came from the United States, Italy and Spain.

The protocol was immunoSEQ multiplex PCR, while the TCRdb copy is restricted to in-frame clones and leaves out a portion. The data hold around 150,000 clones, with around four fifths observed a single time. Participant age was about 18 to 95 years, and participants resided in 24 US areas. Germline loops: CDR1 SEHNR, CDR2 FQNEAQ (reference sequence). This CDR3 has 13 amino acids. V was trimmed by 5 bases and J by 7 bases, leaving 15 bases between them. Sequenced: PBMCs or T cells enriched from blood (not recorded which). The chain links TRBV7-9 to TRBJ2-7; D is possibly TRBD2 (6 bases). The receptor was derived from a woman aged 60-75 years who had recovered from COVID-19. CDR3: CASSPPPGEEQYF. The CDR3 coding sequence is TGTGCCAGCAGCCCCCCTCCGGGAGAAGAGCAGTACTTC.